This is a list of T cell receptor beta chains from one sample in a study of blood T cells in healthy people across ages. TCRdb re-called the 5' RACE reads with MiXCR, one entry per CDR3 protein. The table has 1.5 million to 2 million distinct CDR3 sequences, under 30% seen once; the top ten hold 6.5% to 8.5%. Sequencing was carried out using blood. The receptor source for this set is a young woman in good health. Both conserved end residues are part of each CDR3. A D gene is named only where the DNA matches it firmly. Where a row states a size, it is once, few, many or the class of an expanded clone; other rows omit it.

NA | TRBJ2-1 | many | TRBV27 | CASSPRTGSSYNEQFF | TGTGCCAGCAGTCCCCGGACGGGGAGCTCCTACAATGAGCAGTTCTTC
TRBD2 | TRBJ2-1 | NA | TRBV19 | CASSIDGLADYNEQFF | TGTGCCAGTAGTATAGATGGACTAGCGGACTACAATGAGCAGTTCTTC
NA | TRBJ2-7 | few | TRBV12-3/TRBV12-4 | CASSLSGGPAYEQYF | TGTGCCAGCAGTTTATCTGGCGGGCCGGCCTACGAGCAGTACTTC
TRBD1 | TRBJ1-1 | few | TRBV4-3 | CASSYWTGNTEAFF | TGCGCCAGCAGCTACTGGACAGGAAACACTGAAGCTTTCTTT
NA | TRBJ1-2 | many | TRBV7-2 | CASSAGPNYGYTF | TGTGCCAGCAGCGCGGGACCTAACTATGGCTACACCTTC
TRBD1 | TRBJ2-4 | NA | TRBV18 | CASSPNEGDRTKNIQYF | TGTGCCAGCTCCCCAAACGAGGGGGACAGAACCAAAAACATTCAGTACTTC
NA | TRBJ2-7 | NA | TRBV6-6 | CASRYSQTGSEQYF | TGTGCCAGCAGGTACTCCCAGACAGGATCCGAGCAGTACTTC
TRBD2 | TRBJ2-1 | NA | TRBV6-2/TRBV6-3 | CASTRLAKGNEQFF | TGTGCCAGCACCAGACTAGCGAAAGGCAATGAGCAGTTCTTC
NA | TRBJ2-7 | few | TRBV3-1 | CASSQFPGGGNSYEQYF | TGTGCCAGCAGCCAATTCCCCGGGGGCGGGAATAGCTACGAGCAGTACTTC
TRBD2 | TRBJ2-5 | NA | TRBV27 | CASSPGLAGLVGETQYF | TGTGCCAGCAGTCCAGGACTAGCGGGATTGGTAGGAGAGACCCAGTACTTC
TRBD1 | TRBJ1-2 | NA | TRBV30 | CAWATGGGYGYTF | TGTGCCTGGGCTACAGGGGGAGGGTATGGCTACACCTTC
NA | TRBJ1-2 | NA | TRBV6-1 | CASGTTWEYNGYTF | TGTGCCAGCGGTACCACATGGGAATACAATGGCTACACCTTC
NA | TRBJ1-2 | NA | TRBV2 | CASRTRQASYGYTF | TGTGCCAGCAGGACGAGACAGGCCTCCTATGGCTACACCTTC
NA | TRBJ1-1 | once | TRBV5-6 | CASRPTGTTVAFF | TGTGCCAGCAGACCGACAGGTACGACTGTAGCTTTCTTT
NA | TRBJ2-3 | NA | TRBV7-2 | CASSLLGQLPGTQYF | TGTGCCAGCAGCTTACTAGGGCAACTTCCAGGTACGCAGTATTTT
NA | TRBJ2-7 | many | TRBV20-1 | CSARDKASSGGEQYF | TGCAGTGCTAGAGATAAGGCCTCATCTGGGGGCGAGCAGTACTTC
TRBD1 | TRBJ2-3 | few | TRBV20-1 | CSARVPGTENSDTQYF | TGCAGTGCTAGAGTCCCTGGGACAGAGAATTCAGATACGCAGTATTTT
NA | TRBJ1-4 | NA | TRBV7-9 | CASSLEMGLFF | TGTGCCAGCAGCTTAGAAATGGGACTGTTTTTT
TRBD2 | TRBJ2-5 | NA | TRBV27 | CASSLSFLAGVGETQYF | TGTGCCAGCAGTTTATCGTTTCTAGCGGGAGTGGGGGAGACCCAGTACTTC
NA | TRBJ2-1 | NA | TRBV7-9 | CASSAPMSGRNEQFF | TGTGCCAGCAGCGCACCCATGAGCGGGCGCAATGAGCAGTTCTTC
NA | TRBJ1-2 | NA | TRBV7-2 | CAGSLVHRASGYTF | TGTGCCGGCAGCTTAGTGCACAGAGCAAGTGGCTACACCTTC
NA | TRBJ2-5 | few | TRBV6-5 | CASRIAGPQETQYF | TGTGCCAGCAGGATTGCGGGGCCCCAAGAGACCCAGTACTTC
TRBD1 | TRBJ1-2 | NA | TRBV5-6 | CASSWKDRVGGYTF | TGTGCCAGCAGCTGGAAGGACAGGGTAGGCGGCTACACCTTC
NA | TRBJ1-1 | few | TRBV18 | CASSPARRVEAFF | TGTGCCAGCTCACCTGCAAGGAGGGTTGAAGCTTTCTTT
NA | TRBJ1-5 | NA | TRBV30 | CAWSVGRGGQPQHF | TGTGCCTGGAGTGTAGGCAGGGGTGGACAGCCCCAGCATTTT
TRBD2 | TRBJ2-7 | many | TRBV29-1 | CSVGGGAKRPYEQYF | TGCAGCGTTGGCGGGGGGGCGAAAAGACCCTACGAGCAGTACTTC
NA | TRBJ2-4 | NA | TRBV5-1 | CASRPWGADKNIQYF | TGCGCCAGCAGACCGTGGGGGGCGGACAAAAACATTCAGTACTTC
NA | TRBJ2-1 | NA | TRBV3-1 | CARKPQLGGSFF | TGTGCCAGGAAGCCTCAACTTGGGGGGTCGTTCTTC
NA | TRBJ1-5 | few | TRBV5-1 | CASSLDTGSGPQHF | TGCGCCAGCAGCTTGGATACGGGATCAGGTCCCCAGCATTTT
NA | TRBJ2-5 | many | TRBV6-6 | CASTPLAGDQETQYF | TGTGCCAGCACCCCCCTCGCAGGCGATCAAGAGACCCAGTACTTC
TRBD1 | TRBJ2-7 | NA | TRBV20-1 | CSARPTRGRDRALYEQYF | TGCAGTGCTAGACCCACCCGAGGCCGGGACAGGGCCCTCTACGAGCAGTACTTC
NA | TRBJ2-3 | few | TRBV21-1 | CASSSGLSGLDSTDTQYF | TGTGCCAGCAGCTCGGGATTAAGTGGATTGGATAGCACAGATACGCAGTATTTT
TRBD2 | TRBJ2-5 | NA | TRBV4-1 | CASSPVGTSGYQETQYF | TGCGCCAGCAGCCCGGTGGGGACTAGCGGGTACCAAGAGACCCAGTACTTC
NA | TRBJ1-2 | many | TRBV20-1 | CSARGGGRHGYTF | TGCAGTGCTAGAGGAGGGGGACGGCATGGCTACACCTTC
NA | TRBJ2-1 | many | TRBV5-6 | CASSLVLYNEQFF | TGTGCCAGCAGCTTAGTTTTGTACAATGAGCAGTTCTTC
TRBD2 | TRBJ2-3 | NA | TRBV9 | CASSVGAPAGSTDTQYF | TGTGCCAGCAGCGTAGGTGCCCCAGCGGGGAGCACAGATACGCAGTATTTT
NA | TRBJ2-5 | many | TRBV11-2 | CASSHYQGTEETQYF | TGTGCCAGCAGCCACTACCAAGGGACGGAAGAGACCCAGTACTTC
NA | TRBJ1-2 | NA | TRBV29-1 | CSVEAPGRSVGYTF | TGCAGCGTTGAAGCGCCGGGCCGGTCCGTGGGCTACACCTTC
NA | TRBJ1-5 | NA | TRBV7-8 | CASSGEGPGDQPQHF | TGTGCCAGCAGCGGAGAAGGCCCGGGGGATCAGCCCCAGCATTTT
TRBD1 | TRBJ2-5 | NA | TRBV20-1 | CSTRDVNRGEETQYF | TGCAGTACTAGAGATGTAAACAGGGGGGAAGAGACCCAGTACTTC
TRBD1 | TRBJ2-5 | NA | TRBV12-3/TRBV12-4 | CASSTGQHLEQYF | TGTGCCAGCAGTACGGGACAGCATTTAGAGCAGTACTTC
TRBD1 | TRBJ2-6 | few | TRBV2 | CASSTRQGALGANVLTF | TGTGCCAGCAGTACTAGACAGGGGGCTCTGGGGGCCAACGTCCTGACTTTC
NA | TRBJ2-1 | NA | TRBV9 | CASSGEPGHNEQFF | TGTGCCAGCAGCGGAGAACCGGGGCACAATGAGCAGTTCTTC
NA | TRBJ2-3 | NA | TRBV5-5 | CASSFETTDTQYF | TGTGCCAGCAGCTTCGAGACCACAGATACGCAGTATTTT
NA | TRBJ1-1 | few | TRBV5-5 | CASSYWGATEAFF | TGTGCCAGCAGTTATTGGGGGGCCACTGAAGCTTTCTTT
NA | TRBJ1-2 | few | TRBV12-3/TRBV12-4 | CASRETGRERGYGYTF | TGTGCCAGCAGAGAGACCGGACGGGAAAGAGGGTATGGCTACACCTTC
NA | TRBJ2-4 | NA | TRBV20-1 | CSARVRPGEQYF | TGCAGTGCTAGAGTTCGGCCGGGGGAGCAGTACTTC
NA | TRBJ2-7 | many | TRBV5-1 | CASREEMVSSYEQYF | TGCGCCAGCCGCGAAGAGATGGTAAGCTCCTACGAGCAGTACTTC
NA | TRBJ2-7 | many | TRBV6-5 | CASSSEISYEQYF | TGTGCCAGCAGTTCAGAAATATCCTACGAGCAGTACTTC
TRBD2 | TRBJ2-5 | many | TRBV5-5 | CASNPTSLGTQYF | TGTGCCAGCAACCCGACTAGCCTTGGGACCCAGTACTTC
NA | TRBJ1-3 | NA | TRBV28 | CASSLITGGNTIYF | TGTGCCAGCAGTTTAATCACGGGCGGAAACACCATATATTTT
TRBD2 | TRBJ2-7 | many | TRBV6-5 | CASSYAGGGASYEQYF | TGTGCCAGCAGTTACGCGGGAGGGGGGGCTAGCTACGAGCAGTACTTC
NA | TRBJ2-5 | NA | TRBV10-3 | CAISATGQGTQYF | TGTGCCATCAGTGCTACAGGGCAAGGGACCCAGTACTTC
NA | TRBJ2-5 | NA | TRBV6-2/TRBV6-3 | CASSSSSRAKYF | TGTGCCAGCAGTTCCTCGAGTAGGGCGAAGTACTTC
NA | TRBJ2-1 | NA | TRBV9 | CASSPRDSADEQFF | TGTGCCAGCAGCCCCAGGGACTCAGCCGATGAGCAGTTCTTC
TRBD1 | TRBJ2-4 | NA | TRBV12-3/TRBV12-4 | CASRSPGQGKYF | TGTGCCAGCAGATCACCGGGACAGGGGAAGTACTTC
NA | TRBJ1-5 | once | TRBV4-2 | CASSQELVSNQPQHF | TGTGCCAGCAGCCAAGAGTTGGTAAGCAATCAGCCCCAGCATTTT
NA | TRBJ1-1 | NA | TRBV6-6 | CASSYAGPEAFF | TGTGCCAGCAGTTATGCCGGTCCTGAAGCTTTCTTT
TRBD2 | TRBJ2-5 | NA | TRBV7-2 | CASSPEGTTRRGETQYF | TGTGCCAGCAGCCCCGAAGGAACCACACGGCGGGGGGAGACCCAGTACTTC